A selection of T cell receptor beta chains follows, all from one sample in a study of T cell repertoires in cytomegalovirus infection. TCRdb analysed the reads with MiXCR anew, one entry per CDR3 protein. Of around 360,000 distinct CDR3 sequences listed, roughly a third are singletons. Their recognized antigens are unknown. Sequences were derived from cultured PBMCs, sampled from culture after CMV antigen stimulation. All receptors come from a human donor in good health (CMV status not recorded). Some clones in this sample may be carry-over from other donors' samples. CDR3s include the opening cysteine and the closing phenylalanine or tryptophan. D genes are given only for firm matches. Not all rows give a size; the values are once, few, many and, for expanded clones, a class.

TRBJ2-1 TRBD2 TRBV25-1 . CASRGLGTSFHDEQFF TGTGCCAGCAGGGGGTTAGGGACTAGCTTTCACGATGAGCAGTTCTTC
TRBJ2-1 . TRBV7-3 . CASSARGGSSSYNEQFF TGTGCCAGCAGCGCCCGTGGGGGTTCAAGCTCCTACAATGAGCAGTTCTTC
TRBJ2-5 . TRBV9 . CASSVVPERQETQYF TGTGCCAGCAGCGTAGTGCCAGAGAGACAAGAGACCCAGTACTTC
TRBJ2-2 . TRBV6-5 few CASRPGRGGTGELFF TGTGCCAGCCGTCCGGGCAGGGGAGGTACCGGGGAGCTGTTTTTT
TRBJ2-3 TRBD1 TRBV6-5 . CATEQGTGADTQYF TGTGCCACAGAACAGGGGACCGGGGCAGATACGCAGTATTTT
TRBJ1-6 . TRBV10-3 few CAIREQLTDSPLHF TGTGCCATCAGAGAACAGCTGACGGATTCACCCCTCCACTTT
TRBJ2-1 . TRBV7-6 . CASSTRDSYNEQFF TGTGCCAGCAGTACCAGGGATTCCTACAATGAGCAGTTCTTC
TRBJ2-7 . TRBV6-2/TRBV6-3 few CASKPISPRGYEQYF TGTGCCAGCAAACCTATCAGTCCCCGGGGCTACGAGCAGTACTTC
TRBJ1-5 . TRBV19 few CASTPGVNQPQHF TGTGCCAGTACCCCAGGGGTGAATCAGCCCCAGCATTTT
TRBJ2-1 . TRBV7-4 . CASSPRGYNEQFF TGTGCCAGCAGCCCAAGAGGGTACAATGAGCAGTTCTTC
TRBJ1-5 . TRBV18 . CASSPDQGRQPQHF TGTGCCAGCTCACCAGATCAGGGAAGGCAGCCCCAGCATTTT
TRBJ2-5 . TRBV28 few CASSLILLTGASTRETQYF TGTGCCAGCAGCCTCATACTTCTGACGGGGGCGTCTACCCGGGAGACCCAGTACTTC
TRBJ2-5 . TRBV12-3/TRBV12-4 . CASSNRVIETQYF TGTGCCAGCAGCAACAGGGTTATTGAGACCCAGTACTTC
TRBJ2-1 TRBD1 TRBV4-3 many CASSEGQGRNEQFF TGCGCCAGCAGCGAGGGACAGGGCCGAAATGAGCAGTTCTTC
TRBJ1-1 TRBD1 TRBV12-3/TRBV12-4 few CASTSTGSTEAFF TGTGCCAGCACCTCGACAGGGAGCACTGAAGCTTTCTTT
TRBJ1-2 . TRBV7-2 . CASSRVGAIRTYGCTF TGTGCCAGCAGCCGGGTGGGAGCAATTCGAACCTATGGCTGCACCTTC
TRBJ2-7 TRBD2 TRBV6-5 . CATHRGGLSPGFEQYF TGTGCCACCCATCGGGGGGGTCTATCCCCTGGTTTTGAGCAGTACTTC
TRBJ2-5 . TRBV6-5 . CASGSDAETQYF TGTGCCAGCGGGTCGGACGCAGAGACCCAGTACTTC
TRBJ1-3 . TRBV19 . CASTREGGLSGNTIYF TGTGCCAGTACCCGAGAGGGTGGCCTCTCTGGAAACACCATATATTTT
TRBJ2-3 . TRBV7-2 few CASSLGREF TGTGCCAGCAGCTTGGGACGGGAGTTT